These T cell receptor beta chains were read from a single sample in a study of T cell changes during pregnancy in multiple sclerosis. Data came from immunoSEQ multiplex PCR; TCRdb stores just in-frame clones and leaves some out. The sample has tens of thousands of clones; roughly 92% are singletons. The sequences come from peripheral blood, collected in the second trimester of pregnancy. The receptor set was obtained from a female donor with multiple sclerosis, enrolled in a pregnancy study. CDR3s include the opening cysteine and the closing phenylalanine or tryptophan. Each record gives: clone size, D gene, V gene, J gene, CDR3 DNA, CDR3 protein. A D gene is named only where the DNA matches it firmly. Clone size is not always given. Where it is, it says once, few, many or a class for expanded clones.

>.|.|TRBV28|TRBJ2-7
TGTGCCAGTGCGGTATTATACGAGCAGTACTTC
CASAVLYEQYF
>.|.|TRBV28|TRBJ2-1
TGTGCCAGCAGTTTGCCACTCGAGGCGGAGTTCTTC
CASSLPLEAEFF
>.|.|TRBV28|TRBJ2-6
TGTGCCAGCAGTCCCCCTCGCTCTGGGGCCAACGTCCTGACTTTC
CASSPPRSGANVLTF
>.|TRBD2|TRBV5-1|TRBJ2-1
TGCGCCAGCAGCTTGGGAGCGGGGACGAGGTCCTACAATGAGCAGTTCTTC
CASSLGAGTRSYNEQFF
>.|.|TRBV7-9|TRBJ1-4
TGTGCCAGCAGCCCCGGGTGGCAGCTTAATGAAAAACTGTTTTTT
CASSPGWQLNEKLFF
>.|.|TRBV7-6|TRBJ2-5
TGTGCCAGCAGCTCGGGACTGGAAGAGACCCAGTACTTC
CASSSGLEETQYF
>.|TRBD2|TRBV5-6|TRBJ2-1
TGTGCCAGCAGCTTGGCCGGGACTAGCGGGAGATTTTACAATGAGCAGTTCTTC
CASSLAGTSGRFYNEQFF
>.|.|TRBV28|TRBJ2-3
TGTGCCAGCAGCTCCCCGGGTTCGGATACGCAGTATTTT
CASSSPGSDTQYF
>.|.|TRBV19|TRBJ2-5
TGTGCCAGTAGTATGGTAGGGGGTGGTATGGAGACCCAGTACTTC
CASSMVGGGMETQYF
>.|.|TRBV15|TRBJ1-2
TGTGCCACCAGCTTAGACAGGCGGAATTCTGGCTACACCTTC
CATSLDRRNSGYTF
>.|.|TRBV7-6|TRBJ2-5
TGTGCCAGCAGCTTATTAGGACTGAATCAAGAGACCCAGTACTTC
CASSLLGLNQETQYF
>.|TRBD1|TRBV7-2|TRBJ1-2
TGTGCCAGCAGCACGGACAGGGAGGACCTCTACACCTTC
CASSTDREDLYTF
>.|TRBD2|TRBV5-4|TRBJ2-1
TGTGCCAGCAGCTCACTAGCGGGGCGGAGCTCCTACAATGAGCAGTTCTTC
CASSSLAGRSSYNEQFF
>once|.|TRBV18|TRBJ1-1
TGTGCCAGCTCACAGGGGATTGACACTGAAGCTTTCTTT
CASSQGIDTEAFF
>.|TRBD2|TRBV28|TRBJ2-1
TGTGCCAGCAGGTCGACTAGCGGACCATACAATGAGCAGTTCTTC
CASRSTSGPYNEQFF
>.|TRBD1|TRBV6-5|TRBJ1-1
TGTGCCAGTCGGGACAGGACAATTCTCACTGAAGCTTTCTTT
CASRDRTILTEAFF
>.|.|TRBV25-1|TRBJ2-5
TGTGCCAGCAGTGCTTTTCTCGGACTTTTAAAAGAGACCCAGTACTTC
CASSAFLGLLKETQYF
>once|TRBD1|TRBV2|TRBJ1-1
TGTGCCAGCAGTCTCCGGGACAGGGTAAGCACTGAAGCTTTCTTT
CASSLRDRVSTEAFF
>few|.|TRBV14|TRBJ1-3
TGTGCCAGCAGCCGTAGAGACAGCTACTCTGGAAACACCATATATTTT
CASSRRDSYSGNTIYF
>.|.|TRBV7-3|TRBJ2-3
TGTGCCAGCAGCTTAGAGGGGGGGCGCACAGATACGCAGTATTTT
CASSLEGGRTDTQYF
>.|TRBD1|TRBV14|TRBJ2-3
TGTGCCAGCAGCTCAAATTTCCCCAGGACAGGCGCCCTCACAGATACGCAGTATTTT
CASSSNFPRTGALTDTQYF
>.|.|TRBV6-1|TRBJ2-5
TGTGCCAGCCTTCGGTTAGGGGCTAAAGAGACCCAGTACTTC
CASLRLGAKETQYF
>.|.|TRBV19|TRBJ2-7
TGTGCCAGTACCCACAGGGGAGGCCACGAGCAGTACTTC
CASTHRGGHEQYF
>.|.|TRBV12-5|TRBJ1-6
TGTGCTAGTGGTTCCTCAAGCCCCTATAATTCACCCCTCCACTTT
CASGSSSPYNSPLHF
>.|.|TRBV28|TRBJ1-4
TGTGCCAGCATACCCTCTGGGGGCGGCGTTGAAAAACTGTTTTTT
CASIPSGGGVEKLFF
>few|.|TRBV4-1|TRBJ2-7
TGCGCCAGCAGCCAATCCAGCGGGTCCTACGAGCAGTACTTC
CASSQSSGSYEQYF
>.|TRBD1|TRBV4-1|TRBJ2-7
TGCGCCAGCAGCCTTAGACAGGGGGAGTCCTACGAGCAGTACTTC
CASSLRQGESYEQYF
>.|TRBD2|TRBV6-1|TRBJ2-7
TGTGCCAGCAGACGGGGGGAGCCCTGGGAGCAGTACTTC
CASRRGEPWEQYF
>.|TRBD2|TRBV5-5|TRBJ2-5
TGTGCCAGCAGCTTTATGGAAGCGGGGGGCCCTCTCCAAGAGACCCAGTACTTC
CASSFMEAGGPLQETQYF
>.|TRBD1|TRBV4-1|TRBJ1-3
TGCGCCAGCAGTCTTTTGTGGGACAGCTCTGGAAACACCATATATTTT
CASSLLWDSSGNTIYF
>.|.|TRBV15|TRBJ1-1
TGTGCCACCAGCAGAGATTTGTCGGGGAACACTGAAGCTTTCTTT
CATSRDLSGNTEAFF
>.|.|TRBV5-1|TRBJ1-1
TGCGCCAGCAGCTTGACACGGGAGTCTGAAGCTTTCTTT
CASSLTRESEAFF
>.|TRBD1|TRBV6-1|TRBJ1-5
TGTGCCAGCGGGGACAGCTATAGCAATCAGCCCCAGCATTTT
CASGDSYSNQPQHF
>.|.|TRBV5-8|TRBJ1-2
TGTGCCAGCAGCTTGGTGCCAGGGGCTAACTATGGCTACACCTTC
CASSLVPGANYGYTF
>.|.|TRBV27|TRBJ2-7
TGTGCCAGCAGTTTTGGCGGGACTCCGTTTTACGAGCAGTACTTC
CASSFGGTPFYEQYF
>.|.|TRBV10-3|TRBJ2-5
TGTGCCATCAGTGAACCCCTAGGGAGGCAAGAGACCCAGTACTTC
CAISEPLGRQETQYF
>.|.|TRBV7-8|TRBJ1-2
TGTGCCAGCAGCCGCGAGGCCGGACTCTATGGCTACACCTTC
CASSREAGLYGYTF
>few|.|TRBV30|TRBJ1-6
TGTGCCTGGAGAGACACCCAGAATTCACCCCTCCACTTT
CAWRDTQNSPLHF
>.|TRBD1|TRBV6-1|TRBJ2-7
TGTGCCAGCAGTATTGGACAGGGGGCTTACGAGCAGTACTTC
CASSIGQGAYEQYF
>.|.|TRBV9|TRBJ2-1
TGTGCCAGCAGCATCACTGCGGGATTAGGGTACAATGAGCAGTTCTTC
CASSITAGLGYNEQFF
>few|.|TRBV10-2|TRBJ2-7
TGCGCCAGCAGCCCATCCTACGAGCAGTACTTC
CASSPSYEQYF
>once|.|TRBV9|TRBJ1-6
TGTGCCAGCAGCGTAGAAGGGGAAGGTTCACCCCTCCACTTT
CASSVEGEGSPLHF
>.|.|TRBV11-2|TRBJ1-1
TGTGCCAGCAGCTTAGGCAAGGGGAAGGGGAACACTGAAGCTTTCTTT
CASSLGKGKGNTEAFF
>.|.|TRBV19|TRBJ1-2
TGTGCCAGTACCCAGGGAGGTAACTATGGCTACACCTTC
CASTQGGNYGYTF
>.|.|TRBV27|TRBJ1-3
TGTGCCAGCAGTTTATTCAGGGGAAAACCTTTTGGAAACACCATATATTTT
CASSLFRGKPFGNTIYF
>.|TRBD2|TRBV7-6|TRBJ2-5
TGTGCCAGCAGCTTGGGACTAGCGGCACAAGAGACCCAGTACTTC
CASSLGLAAQETQYF
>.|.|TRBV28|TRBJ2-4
TGTGCCAGCAGTTTTCACAGGAGAAAAAACATTCAGTACTTC
CASSFHRRKNIQYF
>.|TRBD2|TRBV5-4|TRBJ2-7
TGTGCCAGCAGCTTGGCGGGGGGATCCTACGAGCAGTACTTC
CASSLAGGSYEQYF
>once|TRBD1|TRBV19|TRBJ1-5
TGTGCCAGTAGTAGGGGACAGCCGTACAATCAGCCCCAGCATTTT
CASSRGQPYNQPQHF
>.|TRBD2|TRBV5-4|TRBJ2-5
TGTGCCAGCAGCTTGGAACTAGCGGAAGAGACCCAGTACTTC
CASSLELAEETQYF
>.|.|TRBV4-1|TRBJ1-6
TGCGCCAGCAGTGTCAGGGAAAAAACAGGTGTTAATTCACCCCTCCACTTT
CASSVREKTGVNSPLHF
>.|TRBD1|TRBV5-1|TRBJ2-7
TGCGCCAGCAGCTCCCGGACAGGGAGCTACGAGCAGTACTTC
CASSSRTGSYEQYF
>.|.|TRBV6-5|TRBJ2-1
TGTGCCAGCGGCACTGACAGTCCGTACAATGAGCAGTTCTTC
CASGTDSPYNEQFF
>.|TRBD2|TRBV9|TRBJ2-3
TGTGCCAGCAGCGTAGGAGCTAAAGGGGAGGGAGATACGCAGTATTTT
CASSVGAKGEGDTQYF
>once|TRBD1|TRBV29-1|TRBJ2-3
TGCAGCAACCTAGGGGGCTCAGATACGCAGTATTTT
CSNLGGSDTQYF
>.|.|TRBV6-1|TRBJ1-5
TGTGCCAGCAGTGAAGCGTGGCGGGATTCGAGGCATTTT
CASSEAWRDSRHF
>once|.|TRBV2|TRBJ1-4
TGTGCCAGCAGCGACTACCCTGAAAAACTGTTTTTT
CASSDYPEKLFF
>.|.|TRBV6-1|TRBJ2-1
TGTGCCAGCAGTAATGTCAAGGACTACCTCAATGAGCAGTTCTTC
CASSNVKDYLNEQFF
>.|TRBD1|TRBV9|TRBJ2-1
TGTGCCAGCAGCGTGGGGTTAAGGGGGACAGGGGTCGGCGATGAGCAGTTCTTC
CASSVGLRGTGVGDEQFF
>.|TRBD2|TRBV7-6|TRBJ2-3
TGTGCCAGCAGCTTAGGCCATATAGCGGGGGAAAGCAGAGATACGCAGTATTTT
CASSLGHIAGESRDTQYF